Below are 24 T cell receptor beta chains sequenced from a single sample in a study of OX40 agonist ivuxolimab in advanced cancers. Library preparation used the immunoSEQ multiplex PCR assay. The table comes from immuneACCESS by way of TCRdb, which keeps in-frame sequences with V and J called. Part of the clones is missing from these tables; in studies checked, under half for an unresolved V gene and the rest for unknown reasons. Across this sample there are about 83,000 clones, with about 88% seen only once. 7.3% of the sample belongs to the ten largest clones. The sequencing here drew on CD4+ or CD8+ T cells sorted from blood, taken in a trial of the OX40 agonist ivuxolimab. These receptors originate from an adult with an advanced solid tumor such as melanoma, head and neck, liver or kidney cancer.

The CDR3 nucleotides are TGTGCCAGCAGCTTAGGAGACAGGGCCTATGGCTACACCTTC. This translates into CASSLGDRAYGYTF. This chain connects TRBV7-9 to TRBJ1-2; 7 bases fit TRBD1. The CDR3 is made up of 14 amino acids. Germline-derived CDR1 and CDR2 are SEHNR and FQNEAQ (reference sequence). V dropped 1 base and J dropped 4; count of bases not matched to a gene: 3.

This clone was seen a handful of times. The chain links TRBV6-1 to TRBJ1-5; no clear D. The CDR3 runs 18 residues. V lost 1 base, J lost 0 bases, and 16 bases lay in between. Germline V gene lookup returns CDR1 MNHNS and CDR2 SASEGT. CDR3: CASSEGTDPYLSNQPQHF. CDR3 DNA sequence: TGTGCCAGCAGTGAAGGGACCGATCCTTACCTTAGCAATCAGCCCCAGCATTTT.

The V gene is TRBV18, the J gene TRBJ1-1; possibly TRBD1 for D (5 bases). The germline V and J ends were trimmed by 0 bases and 5 bases, with 7 bases remaining between them. Germline-derived CDR1 and CDR2 are KGHSH and LQKENI. The length of the CDR3 is 13 residues. The CDR3 DNA follows: TGTGCCAGCTCACCACCGACAGTTACTGAAGCTTTCTTT. The encoded protein is CASSPPTVTEAFF.

V and J are TRBV7-2 and TRBJ1-1; TRBD1 might be the D (6 bases). Germline CDR1 and CDR2: SGHTA and FQGNSA. This CDR3 is 14 amino acids long. The V end was cut by 2 bases, the J end by 7 bases, with 14 bases between. The CDR3 DNA is TGTGCCAGCAGCTTAAGACAGGCCGGGGGTGAAGCTTTCTTT. Amino acids: CASSLRQAGGEAFF. Combining the CDR3 with reference TRBV7-2 and TRBJ1-1 gives the whole variable domain GAGVSQSPSNKVTEKGKDVELRCDPISGHTALYWYRQSLGQGLEFLIYFQGNSAPDKSGLPSDRFSAERTGGSVSTLTIQRTQQEDSAVYLCASSLRQAGGEAFFGQGTRLTVV.

The rearrangement joins TRBV9 to TRBJ2-1; 10 bases map to TRBD1. The V and J ends lost 4 bases and 4 bases, in that order; junction bases with no gene match: 11. The CDR3 runs 17 residues. Germline CDR1 and CDR2: SGDLS and YYNGEE. CDR3 sequence (DNA): TGTGCCAGCAGCCAGACAGGGGGCCTTACGGGTTACAATGAGCAGTTCTTC. Translation gives CASSQTGGLTGYNEQFF. Together with reference TRBV9 and TRBJ2-1, the CDR3 gives the full variable domain: DSGVTQTPKHLITATGQRVTLRCSPRSGDLSVYWYQQSLDQGLQFLIQYYNGEERAKGNILERFSAQQFPDLHSELNLSSLELGDSALYFCASSQTGGLTGYNEQFFGPGTRLTVL.

The V gene is TRBV25-1, the J gene TRBJ1-1, with 7 bases that match TRBD1. In germline, CDR1 is MGHDK, CDR2 SYGVNS. CDR3 length equals 13 residues. Unmatched junction bases numbered 6, after V lost 6 bases and J lost 5 bases. The CDR3 reads CASRKTGATEAFF. CDR3 bases: TGTGCCAGCAGGAAAACAGGGGCGACTGAAGCTTTCTTT.

The chain couples TRBV19 to TRBJ2-5; tentative D call: TRBD1 (6 bases). CDR1 LNHDA and CDR2 SQIVND come from the germline V gene (reference sequence). The V end was cut by 5 bases, the J end by 4 bases, with 11 bases between. The CDR3 consists of 13 residues. DNA for the CDR3: TGTGCCAGTAGTGAGACAGGCACAGAGACCCAGTACTTC. Translating it yields CASSETGTETQYF.

V gene TRBV19 combines with J gene TRBJ1-3; D not resolved. Germline V lookup: CDR1 LNHDA, CDR2 SQIVND (reference sequence). V dropped 3 bases and J dropped 2 bases, with 8 bases sitting between them. The CDR3 loop spans 14 amino acids. CDR3 DNA: TGTGCCAGTAGTATCAGCAGAACTGGAAACACCATATATTTT. Translation: CASSISRTGNTIYF.

The chain has TRBV4-1 and TRBJ2-5; D gene unclear. Germline values: CDR1 MGHRA, CDR2 YSYEKL. The V end was cut by 4 bases, the J end by 2 bases, with 14 bases between. The CDR3 spans 15 residues. CDR3 nucleotides: TGCGCCAGCAGCCGCACTTTTCACCTTCAAGAGACCCAGTACTTC. Translation gives CASSRTFHLQETQYF.

The chain is built from TRBV18 and TRBJ1-4; D is undetermined. Trimming removed 0 bases at V and 5 bases at J, with 7 bases between. The CDR3 sequence is 14 residues long. Germline assignment: CDR1 KGHSH and CDR2 LQKENI. CDR3 nucleotides: TGTGCCAGCTCACCACCAGAGGAAAATGAAAAACTGTTTTTT. Translated, it gives CASSPPEENEKLFF.

The gene calls are TRBV14 and TRBJ2-5; 12 bases are a match to TRBD1. This CDR3 contains 15 residues. Germline V gene data show CDR1 as SGHDN and CDR2 as FVKESK. V gave up 6 bases and J gave up 4 bases; unmatched junction bases: 6. This CDR3 is CASSRDRGRRETQYF. CDR3 bases: TGTGCCAGCAGTCGGGACAGGGGGCGCCGAGAGACCCAGTACTTC.

This clone was detected only once. This chain uses TRBV19 with TRBJ1-1; no definite D call. The CDR3 consists of 14 residues. The germline V and J ends were trimmed by 5 bases and 0 bases, with 10 bases remaining between them. Germline loops: CDR1 LNHDA, CDR2 SQIVND (reference sequence). The CDR3 sequence: CASSAQALNTEAFF. The CDR3 nucleotides read TGTGCCAGTAGTGCTCAGGCCCTGAACACTGAAGCTTTCTTT.

The V gene is TRBV7-9, the J gene TRBJ1-1; D is ambiguous. This CDR3 has 13 amino acids. Trimming removed 7 bases from V and 2 bases from J, with 11 bases in between. Germline V CDR1 and CDR2: SEHNR, FQNEAQ (reference sequence). DNA for the CDR3: TGTGCCAGCAAAGGGCCACTAAACACTGAAGCTTTCTTT. Encoded protein: CASKGPLNTEAFF. The variable domain in full, completed from reference TRBV7-9 and TRBJ1-1, reads DTGVSQNPRHKITKRGQNVTFRCDPISEHNRLYWYRQTLGQGPEFLTYFQNEAQLEKSRLLSDRFSAERPKGSFSTLEIQRTEQGDSAMYLCASKGPLNTEAFFGQGTRLTVV.

The chain has TRBV30 and TRBJ2-6, with D unresolved. The CDR3 runs to 15 residues. In germline, CDR1 is GTSNPN, CDR2 SVGIG (reference sequence). The V gene lost 4 bases and the J gene lost 0 bases, with 10 bases spanning the gap. As DNA, the CDR3 is TGTGCCTGGACCAGGAGTAGCTCTGGGGCCAACGTCCTGACTTTC. This sequence encodes CAWTRSSSGANVLTF.

As for this clone: Other DNA sequences in this specimen translate into the identical CDR3. The chain joins TRBV30 to TRBJ1-4, with 10 nucleotides matching TRBD1. This CDR3 contains 17 residues. From germline, CDR1 is GTSNPN and CDR2 SVGIG (reference sequence). Trimming at V came to 2 bases and at J to 3 bases, leaving 9 bases not matched to a gene. The CDR3, as DNA: TGTGCCTGGAGTCTTAGTGACAGGGGGCGATCTAATGAAAAACTGTTTTTT. Translated, it gives CAWSLSDRGRSNEKLFF.

This clone appeared once. The chain couples TRBV10-3 to TRBJ2-3; D might be TRBD2 (6 bases). The CDR3 contains 12 residues. Germline CDR1 reads ENHRY; CDR2 reads SYGVKD. The ends were cut back, 2 bases at V and 7 bases at J, with 7 bases in the middle. The CDR3 loop is CAISETSYTQYF. CDR3 DNA sequence: TGTGCCATCAGTGAGACTAGCTATACGCAGTATTTT.

The V and J genes are TRBV10-3 and TRBJ2-7; D gene unclear. CDR3 length equals 11 residues. Trimming left V 2 bases short and J 6 bases short, with 5 bases between. The germline V gene encodes CDR1 ENHRY and CDR2 SYGVKD. Here the CDR3 reads CAISEAREQYF. The DNA of the CDR3 is TGTGCCATCAGTGAGGCCCGCGAGCAGTACTTC.

This chain connects TRBV11-2 to TRBJ2-7; TRBD1 might be the D (5 bases). Germline lookup yields CDR1 SGHAT and CDR2 FQNNGV. Trimming stripped 4 bases from V and 1 base from J, with 14 bases between. This CDR3 is built from 15 residues. CDR3: CASSSARGRSYEQYF. The DNA for the CDR3 is TGTGCCAGCAGCTCCGCAAGGGGCCGTTCCTACGAGCAGTACTTC.

The J gene is TRBJ1-2, the V gene TRBV19; D is unresolved. CDR1 is LNHDA and CDR2 is SQIVND in the germline V gene (reference sequence). V lost 7 bases, J lost 4 bases, and 16 bases lay in between. The CDR3 loop spans 14 amino acids. CDR3 sequence (DNA): TGTGCCAGTATTCGTGACGAGGGATCCTATGGCTACACCTTC. This codes for CASIRDEGSYGYTF.

In its sample, this clone was seen many times. CDR3 nucleotides: TGTGCCAGCAGTCCTGACAGGGTTTATATGGACACTGAAGCTTTCTTT. Protein: CASSPDRVYMDTEAFF. J is TRBJ1-1 and V is TRBV27; 7 bases fit TRBD1. The CDR3 loop spans 16 amino acids. Trimming cost V 5 bases and J 3 bases; bases outside gene matches: 12. The germline gives CDR1 MNHEY, CDR2 SMNVEV (reference sequence).

The chain uses TRBV5-6 and TRBJ2-3; D call uncertain. The CDR3 sequence is 15 residues long. Germline V lookup: CDR1 SGHDT, CDR2 YYEEEE. V dropped 2 bases and J dropped 5 bases, with 15 bases sitting between them. Here the CDR3 reads CASSFRPQAGDTQYF. In nucleotides, the CDR3 is TGTGCCAGCAGCTTCAGGCCGCAAGCAGGAGATACGCAGTATTTT.

The V gene is TRBV2, the J gene TRBJ1-5; a possible D gene is TRBD1 (6 bases). The CDR3 covers 15 residues. The germline CDR1 and CDR2 sequences are SNHLY and FYNNEI. Trimming cost V 4 bases and J 1 base, with 11 bases left between them. CDR3 in DNA: TGTGCCAGCAGTGGGAACAGGGCCAGCAATCAGCCCCAGCATTTT. Translated: CASSGNRASNQPQHF.

CDR3 coding DNA: TGTGCAAGTCGCTTAGAGGCGGCTAGCGGGGGGGCGGTCGTCACAGATACGCAGTATTTT. Protein: CASRLEAASGGAVVTDTQYF. V usage is TRBV12-2 and J usage is TRBJ2-3; TRBD2 was called by the table and not checked on the DNA. TRBV12-2 is a pseudogene locus. The length of the CDR3 is 20 residues.

This chain uses TRBV9 with TRBJ2-1; 8 nucleotides match TRBD2. The CDR3 runs 17 residues. The V segment lost 1 base and the J segment 9 bases; nucleotides outside the gene matches: 15. Germline CDR1 SGDLS, CDR2 YYNGEE. Written as DNA, the CDR3 is TGTGCCAGCAGCGTAATTGCCAGCGGGAGTTTCGGGGGTGAGCAGTTCTTC. It translates to CASSVIASGSFGGEQFF.